This T cell receptor (beta chain) comes out of a study of PD-1 blockade in classical Hodgkin lymphoma. The table came from immunoSEQ multiplex PCR; TCRdb's copy has only in-frame clones and leaves some out. This table holds 45,000 to 50,000 clones, 80% found once. Every single patient, without exception, relapsed after autologous stem cell transplantation, and brentuximab vedotin exposure varied. The ends were cut back, 8 bases at V and 5 bases at J, with 10 bases in the middle. The CDR3 covers 12 residues. Germline V lookup: CDR1 MNHEY, CDR2 SVGAGI. V is TRBV6-5 and J is TRBJ1-5; D remains ambiguous. The sequenced sample was peripheral blood mononuclear cells (PBMCs), obtained before the second cycle of nivolumab. This TCR came from a human donor with classical Hodgkin lymphoma. The CDR3 region is CASFHLDQPQHF. CDR3 DNA sequence: TGTGCCAGCTTTCACCTAGATCAGCCCCAGCATTTT.